This T cell receptor (beta chain) is from a study of blood T cell repertoires in COVID-19. Germline V CDR1 and CDR2: MNHEY, SVGAGI. V shed 6 bases, J shed 5 bases, and the junction held 8 bases outside the gene matches. CDR3 size: 15 residues. The assay was immunoSEQ multiplex PCR, and TCRdb's table has in-frame clones only and misses some. The sample yields about 160,000 clones, approximately 80% seen once. This sequence was found in a woman aged 80 or over with active or convalescent COVID-19. This chain joins TRBV6-5 and TRBJ2-5, with 11 bases lining up with TRBD2. Sequencing used peripheral blood. This CDR3 reads CASRIAGGPWETQYF. The CDR3 DNA reads TGTGCCAGCAGGATAGCGGGGGGGCCGTGGGAGACCCAGTACTTC.